This T cell receptor beta chain was found in a study of OX40 agonist ivuxolimab in advanced cancers. Repertoires were generated with immunoSEQ multiplex PCR, while TCRdb's copy carries only in-frame clones and drops some. This table holds fewer than 120,000 clones, roughly 90% found once. The V gene's germline CDR1 is SEHNR and CDR2 FQNEAQ (reference sequence). V was cut by 1 base and J by 1 base, with 11 bases left in between. This CDR3 has 15 residues. This clone was seen only once. The clonotype was recovered from an adult with an advanced solid tumor such as melanoma, head and neck, liver or kidney cancer. The chain is built from TRBV7-9 and TRBJ2-7; D is possibly TRBD2 (5 bases). The sample was CD4+ or CD8+ T cells sorted from blood, taken in a trial of the OX40 agonist ivuxolimab. CDR3 coding DNA: TGTGCCAGCAGCTTAGGAAACGGCGGGTCCTACGAGCAGTACTTC. It translates to CASSLGNGGSYEQYF.